One and the same sample provided the 7 T cell receptor beta chains below, sequenced in a study of tumor and adjacent non-tumor tissue in lung cancer (dated by TCRdb to 2016 to 2018). RNA was isolated from bulk, unsorted tissue, and RNA quality was assessed with a NanoDrop ND-1000 and an Agilent 2100. Normal lung samples were distant non-tumor tissue taken more than 3 cm from the tumor edge. The library was made by multiplex PCR. Sequencing was carried out with an Illumina HiSeq 2500. TCRbeta libraries were constructed through three rounds of nested PCR with primers (Table S4) according to protocols modified from ARM-PCR. TCRdb ran its own pipeline on the public reads, namely fastp trimming at Q25 and MiXCR clone calling, and kept in-frame beta chains. Each CDR3 protein appears once, grouped with its most common genes and DNA. For this sample the table gives 90,000 to 110,000 distinct CDR3 sequences, of which 60% to 80% were detected only once. Together, the top ten hold under 20% of the sample.

Sequenced material: distant non-tumor lung tissue. Receptors originate from a man between 60 and 70 years old with non-small cell lung cancer.

About this clonotype: One end of the junction does not line up with germline, which may come from a read error. For the CDR3, the DNA is TGTGCCAGCAACTATAGTCAAGCCTACAATGAGAAGTTCTTC. It codes for CASNYSQAYNEKFF. This chain links TRBV14 with TRBJ2-1; the D is unclear. From germline, CDR1 is SGHDN and CDR2 FVKESK. This CDR3 contains 14 residues.

The table lists this clonotype with a count of one. Germline and junction disagree at one end, which may indicate a read error. The V gene is TRBV7-8, the J gene TRBJ1-1; D unresolved. Germline CDR1 and CDR2: SGHVS and FQNEAQ. The CDR3 has 14 amino acids. CDR3: CASSIFGMNNDAFF. The CDR3 region has the DNA TGTGCTAGCAGCATCTTCGGGATGAACAATGATGCTTTCTTT.

This clonotype was observed a few times. This chain uses TRBV20-1 with TRBJ2-5; D is unclear. The CDR3 contains 13 residues. Trimming took off 3 bases at V and 5 bases at J, with 13 bases between the two ends. Germline V CDR1 and CDR2: DFQATT, SNEGSKA (reference sequence). The CDR3 sequence is CSASEPLWETQYF. DNA of the CDR3: TGCAGTGCTAGTGAGCCCCTGTGGGAGACCCAGTACTTC.

With respect to this clonotype: The junction does not match germline at one end; this may be a read error. This chain links TRBV12-3 or TRBV12-4 with TRBJ2-7; no clear D gene. The CDR3 extends over 13 amino acids. This CDR3 reads CASSLSGRNELYF. In DNA, the CDR3 is TGTGCCAGCAGTTTAAGTGGGCGGAACGAGCTGTACTTC.

This clonotype was counted once. A read error may produce the germline difference seen at one junction end. This chain uses TRBV29-1 with TRBJ2-1; 8 bases are a match to TRBD2. Germline V gives CDR1 SQVTM, CDR2 ANQGSEA. The CDR3 has 15 residues. The CDR3 DNA sequence: TGCAGCGCTGGAAGTGCGGGAGGCTCCTACAACGAGCAGTTCTTC. Translation gives CSAGSAGGSYNEQFF.

On this clonotype: Sequence at one end of the junction differs from germline and may be a read error. The chain uses TRBV19 and TRBJ1-5; TRBD1 agrees at 8 bases. The CDR3 consists of 16 residues. Germline lookup yields CDR1 LNHDA and CDR2 SQIVND (reference sequence). The CDR3 sequence: CVSTTSGTGYNQPQHF. CDR3 coding DNA: TGTGTCAGTACCACATCCGGGACAGGATACAATCAGCCCCAGCATTTT.

This clonotype was detected only a few times. A much larger clone sits a single nucleotide away, making a read error possible. The chain has TRBV29-1 and TRBJ1-1; unclear D gene. This CDR3 comprises 10 residues. CDR1 is SQVTM and CDR2 is ANQGSEA in the germline V gene. The ends were cut back, 7 bases at V and 1 base at J, with 4 bases in the middle. The CDR3 DNA follows: TGCAGCGCCAAGAACACTGAAGCTTTCTTT. Translated, it gives CSAKNTEAFF.